The text below deals with one T cell receptor (beta chain). This clonotype showed up many times. It lacks a known antigen. No much larger clone exists at a distance of one base, and base qualities are not known. The CDR3 contains 14 residues, cysteine and phenylalanine counted. The CDR3 DNA has 42 bases and is translated from base 1. Sequences SGHAT (CDR1) and FQNNGV (CDR2) are obtained from the germline V gene. The germline V end is reduced by 3 bases and the J end by 2 bases; junction bases left unmatched: 4. Systemically healthy Caucasian individuals from Russia, some 36 in total and aged about 6 to 95 years, were included as donors. Each donor gave about 9.7 milliliters of peripheral blood, drawn into EDTA-treated Vacutainer tubes. Ficoll-Paque density-gradient centrifugation was used to isolate PBMCs, with at least 6.5 million per sample. Total RNA was extracted from PBMCs with Trizol reagent, with at least 5.5 micrograms obtained per sample. Naive CD45RAhigh/CD27high T cell percentages were measured by flow cytometry on a PBMC aliquot from every donor.

These data originate in a study of blood T cells in healthy people across ages (dated by TCRdb to the mid-2010s). With respect to the entire study: In model experiments, template switching captured roughly one uniquely barcoded TCR beta cDNA molecule for every two T cells. Using deep sequencing normalized with unique cDNA molecular identifiers, the study measured how TCR beta repertoire diversity changes with age. The donors were split into four age groups: young (average approximately 16 years), middle-aged (more than 35), aged (more than 60) and long-lived (roughly 88). Donors of different ages were randomly distributed across sequencing lanes to avoid experimental bias. The study analyzed two additional independent replicas of 1 million unique cDNA reads from the same blood draw for two donors, one aged 18 to 30 and one aged 80 or older.

What the research found in general, with its limitations: As age increased, observed TCR beta diversity per million T cells dropped in a roughly linear way, and a significant reduction was already evident by age around 41. There was a strong correlation between observed TCR beta diversity and the percentage of naive T cells measured by flow cytometry. The long-lived group showed more naive CD4+ T cells, fewer expanded clones and increased TCR diversity than the aged group, suggesting age selection. Because the CMV infection status of the donors was unknown, age-related changes in expanded clonotypes may potentially have been confounded. Estimates of total diversity from one million sequenced T cells were regarded as lower bounds and underestimates. Since profiling was done on bulk unsorted PBMCs, naive and antigen-experienced compartments could not be conclusively compared.

Libraries were built with 5' RACE. The sample was run on an Illumina HiSeq 2500. A second PCR of roughly 7 to 11 cycles was performed with a sample-barcoded 5' primer and a J-beta primer mix. A unique molecular identifier was introduced onto each TCR beta cDNA molecule by a template-switch 5' adaptor carrying 12 random nucleotides. At least 2.5 million CDR3-containing paired-end reads were obtained from each sample. First-strand cDNA synthesis was performed from all RNA using the Mint cDNA synthesis kit, with priming by a TRBC-specific oligonucleotide. Following uracil-DNA glycosylase treatment, a first 18-cycle PCR with universal primers M1SS and BC2_uni_R was performed on all cDNA. The study's processing was this. For normalization, 1 million high-quality reads were randomly selected from each sample, with every read carrying a distinct molecular identifier. Instead of being binned into consensus sequences, reads that shared molecular identifiers were thrown out. MiTCR, set to a Q25 quality threshold and the strictest error-elimination algorithm, was used for CDR3 identification, clonotype clustering and error correction. A nonparametric unseen species model with Euler transformation was used to estimate a lower bound on total TCR beta diversity. TCRdb reanalyzed the raw reads on its own, using fastp at Q25 for trimming and MiXCR for clone calling, and kept in-frame beta chains. Rows are unified per CDR3 protein, each entry keeping the most common DNA and genes. TCRdb, rather than the study authors, made the V and J calls. Here the sample has hundreds of thousands of distinct CDR3 sequences; 25% to 35% occur a single time. Of the sample, roughly 17% is held by the ten largest clones.

This sequence uses TRBV11-2 and TRBJ2-7, and TRBD2 matches 7 of the central bases. The sequenced sample was blood. The sequence was obtained from a woman aged 80 or over in good health. The CDR3 protein sequence reads: CASSLERGTYEQYF. Here is the DNA: TGTGCCAGCAGCTTGGAGCGGGGAACCTACGAGCAGTACTTC.